The sequence of this T cell receptor (beta chain) was determined in a study of T cell responses to AZD1222 COVID-19 vaccine. General study findings and limits: Across spike, vaccine-associated CD4 TCRs were found, dominant at 160-218 and 743-854. Regions left unmutated in variants are reportedly the target of nearly half of spike-specific TCRs. Among the donors, most were white British and more were female, and clonal diversity was possibly underestimated.

Turning to this clone: Its antigen remains unknown.

Germline loops: CDR1 MNHNY, CDR2 SVGAGI (reference sequence). V was shortened by 7 bases and J by 4 bases, with 16 bases between the two germline ends. The CDR3 has 14 amino acids. Data came from immunoSEQ multiplex PCR; TCRdb stores just in-frame clones and leaves some out. The sample records approximately 150,000 clones, over 85% being singletons. This rearrangement joins TRBV6-6 to TRBJ1-2, with a weak D call TRBD1 (5 bases). Source: peripheral blood, taken 28 days after the second AZD1222 dose. This clonotype originated in an adult who received the AZD1222 COVID-19 vaccine. The CDR3 here is CASIPGGLAYGYTF. The CDR3 DNA is TGTGCCAGCATCCCCGGGGGATTAGCCTATGGCTACACCTTC.